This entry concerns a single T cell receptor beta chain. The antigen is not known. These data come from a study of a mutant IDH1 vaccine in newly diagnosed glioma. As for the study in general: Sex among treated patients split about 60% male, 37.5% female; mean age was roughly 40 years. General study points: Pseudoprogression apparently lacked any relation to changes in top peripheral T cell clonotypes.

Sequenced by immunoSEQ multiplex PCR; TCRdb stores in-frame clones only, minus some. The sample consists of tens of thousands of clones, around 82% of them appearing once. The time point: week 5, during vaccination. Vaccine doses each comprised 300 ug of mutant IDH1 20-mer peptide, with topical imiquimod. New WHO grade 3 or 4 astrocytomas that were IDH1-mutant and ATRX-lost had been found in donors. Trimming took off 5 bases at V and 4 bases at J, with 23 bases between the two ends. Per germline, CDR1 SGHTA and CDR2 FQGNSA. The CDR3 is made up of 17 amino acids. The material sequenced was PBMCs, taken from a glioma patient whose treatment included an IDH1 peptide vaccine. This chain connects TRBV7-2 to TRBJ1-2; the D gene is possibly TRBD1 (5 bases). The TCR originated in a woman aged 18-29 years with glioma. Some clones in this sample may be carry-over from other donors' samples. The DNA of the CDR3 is TGTGCCAGCAGCCTTAGGCGGAGGGACGAAGGGTTCTATGGCTACACCTTC. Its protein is CASSLRRRDEGFYGYTF.